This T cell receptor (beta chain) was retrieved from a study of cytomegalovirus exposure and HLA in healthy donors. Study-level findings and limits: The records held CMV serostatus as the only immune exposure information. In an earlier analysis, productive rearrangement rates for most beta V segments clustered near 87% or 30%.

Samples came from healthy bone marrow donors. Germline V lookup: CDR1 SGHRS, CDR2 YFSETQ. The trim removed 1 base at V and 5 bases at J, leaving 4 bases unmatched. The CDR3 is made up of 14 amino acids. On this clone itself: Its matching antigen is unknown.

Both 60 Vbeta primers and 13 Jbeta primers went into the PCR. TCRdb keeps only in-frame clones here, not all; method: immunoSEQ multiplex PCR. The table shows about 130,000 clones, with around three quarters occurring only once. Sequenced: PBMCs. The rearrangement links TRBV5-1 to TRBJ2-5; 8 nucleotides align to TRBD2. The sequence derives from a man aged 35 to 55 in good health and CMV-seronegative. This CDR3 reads CASSLPSGWETQYF. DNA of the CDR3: TGCGCCAGCAGCTTGCCTAGCGGGTGGGAGACCCAGTACTTC.